The rows below give T cell receptor beta chains drawn from one sample of a study of T cells in Graves' hyperthyroidism and ophthalmopathy. TCRdb independently ran MiXCR on the multiplex PCR reads; one entry per CDR3 protein. Of 300,000 to 400,000 distinct CDR3 sequences listed, roughly a fifth are singletons. The sequencing sample was made of blood. These receptors were obtained from a woman aged 45-65 years with Graves' hyperthyroidism. Both conserved end residues are part of each CDR3. Each record gives: clone size, D gene, V gene, J gene, CDR3 DNA, CDR3 protein. The D gene is left open where the match is weak. Not all rows give a size; the values are once, few, many and, for expanded clones, a class.

abundance: few
d_gene: -
v_gene: TRBV20-1
j_gene: TRBJ1-2
CDR3nt: TGCAGTGCTAGAACCGGGGGCGACTATGGCTACACCTTC
CDR3aa: CSARTGGDYGYTF

abundance: many
d_gene: -
v_gene: TRBV6-5
j_gene: TRBJ1-2
CDR3nt: TGTGCCAGCAGTTACTCTACAGGGAAGGATGGCTACACCTTC
CDR3aa: CASSYSTGKDGYTF

abundance: many
d_gene: -
v_gene: TRBV27
j_gene: TRBJ1-1
CDR3nt: TGTGCCAGCAGTCGAATGGGTGCCACTGAAGCTTTCTTT
CDR3aa: CASSRMGATEAFF

abundance: many
d_gene: -
v_gene: TRBV30
j_gene: TRBJ2-7
CDR3nt: TGTGCCTGGAGTGGTGGCAGGGGTCGATCCCACGAGCAGTACTTC
CDR3aa: CAWSGGRGRSHEQYF

abundance: -
d_gene: -
v_gene: TRBV2
j_gene: TRBJ1-2
CDR3nt: TGTGCCAGCAAGAGGTTGGGGCAGGGCAACTATGGCTACACCTTC
CDR3aa: CASKRLGQGNYGYTF

abundance: -
d_gene: -
v_gene: TRBV11-2
j_gene: TRBJ1-1
CDR3nt: TGTGCCAGCAGCTTGGACCAGAGTGAAGCTTTCTTT
CDR3aa: CASSLDQSEAFF

abundance: many
d_gene: TRBD2
v_gene: TRBV11-2
j_gene: TRBJ2-5
CDR3nt: TGTGCCAGCAGCTTAGTCGGTTGGGGGGGGGAGACCCAGTACTTC
CDR3aa: CASSLVGWGGETQYF

abundance: -
d_gene: TRBD2
v_gene: TRBV6-1
j_gene: TRBJ2-1
CDR3nt: TGTGCCAGCAGTCTACGACTAGCGGCGCCCTACAATGAGCAGTTCTTC
CDR3aa: CASSLRLAAPYNEQFF

abundance: many
d_gene: -
v_gene: TRBV10-3
j_gene: TRBJ2-7
CDR3nt: TGTGCCATCAGTGAGCATGGGGGGAGCTCCTACGAGCAGTACTTC
CDR3aa: CAISEHGGSSYEQYF

abundance: -
d_gene: TRBD2
v_gene: TRBV11-2
j_gene: TRBJ2-1
CDR3nt: TGTGCCAGCAGCTGGGGGGGCAATGAGCAGTTCTTC
CDR3aa: CASSWGGNEQFF

abundance: many
d_gene: -
v_gene: TRBV28
j_gene: TRBJ2-1
CDR3nt: TGTGCCAGCAGACTCTACAATGAGCAGTTCTTC
CDR3aa: CASRLYNEQFF

abundance: -
d_gene: TRBD1
v_gene: TRBV6-1
j_gene: TRBJ2-1
CDR3nt: TGTGCCAGCAGTGGGCTGACAGGGGGCTCCTACAATGAGCAGTTCTTC
CDR3aa: CASSGLTGGSYNEQFF

abundance: -
d_gene: -
v_gene: TRBV28
j_gene: TRBJ2-1
CDR3nt: TGTGCCAGCATCCCCGGGATACAGCGGGCCCAGAATGAGCAGTTCTTC
CDR3aa: CASIPGIQRAQNEQFF

abundance: -
d_gene: TRBD2
v_gene: TRBV6-1
j_gene: TRBJ2-4
CDR3nt: TGTGCCAGCAGTACCTTAGCGGGAGGGCCGTTGGGCATTCAGTACTTC
CDR3aa: CASSTLAGGPLGIQYF

abundance: many
d_gene: TRBD1
v_gene: TRBV2
j_gene: TRBJ2-2
CDR3nt: TGTGCCAGACGACAGGGGAGCGGGGAGCTGTTTTTT
CDR3aa: CARRQGSGELFF

abundance: many
d_gene: -
v_gene: TRBV7-2
j_gene: TRBJ1-3
CDR3nt: TGTGCCAGCAGCTTAGGAAGTGGAAACACCATATATTTT
CDR3aa: CASSLGSGNTIYF

abundance: -
d_gene: TRBD1
v_gene: TRBV2
j_gene: TRBJ2-5
CDR3nt: TGTGCCAGCAGCACAGGACAGGGGGGCGAGACCCAGTACTTC
CDR3aa: CASSTGQGGETQYF

abundance: -
d_gene: -
v_gene: TRBV4-1
j_gene: TRBJ2-3
CDR3nt: TGCGCCAGCAGCCAAGCGGGGGGCGCATCCCTCTATACGCAGTATTTT
CDR3aa: CASSQAGGASLYTQYF

abundance: many
d_gene: -
v_gene: TRBV30
j_gene: TRBJ2-1
CDR3nt: TGTGCCTGGAGTGTTCGTCCTAGGGATGAGCAGTTCTTC
CDR3aa: CAWSVRPRDEQFF

abundance: few
d_gene: -
v_gene: TRBV6-1
j_gene: TRBJ1-2
CDR3nt: TGTGCCAGCAGCAACGGGGGAAACTATGGCTACACCTTC
CDR3aa: CASSNGGNYGYTF

abundance: -
d_gene: TRBD1
v_gene: TRBV10-3
j_gene: TRBJ2-1
CDR3nt: TGTGCCATCAGTAGGGGGACAGGGGGCCCCAATGAGCAGTTCTTC
CDR3aa: CAISRGTGGPNEQFF

abundance: many
d_gene: -
v_gene: TRBV11-2
j_gene: TRBJ2-3
CDR3nt: TGTGCCAGCAGCTCCAGGGTGAGAGGGACCCTGATATACACAGATACGCAGTATTTT
CDR3aa: CASSSRVRGTLIYTDTQYF

abundance: many
d_gene: -
v_gene: TRBV12-3/TRBV12-4
j_gene: TRBJ2-3
CDR3nt: TGTGCCAGCAGTTTCCGTGGGGGGGCCTCAGATACGCAGTATTTT
CDR3aa: CASSFRGGASDTQYF

abundance: many
d_gene: -
v_gene: TRBV20-1
j_gene: TRBJ2-5
CDR3nt: TGCAGTGCTAGAGATGGGCTGCTGGCACTTAGGGAGACCCAGTACTTC
CDR3aa: CSARDGLLALRETQYF

abundance: many
d_gene: -
v_gene: TRBV27
j_gene: TRBJ1-5
CDR3nt: TGTGCCAGCAGCCTAGGGCTTCATCAGCCCCAGCATTTT
CDR3aa: CASSLGLHQPQHF

abundance: many
d_gene: -
v_gene: TRBV19
j_gene: TRBJ2-1
CDR3nt: TGTGCCAGTAGTCTAACAAAGAATGAGCAGTTCTTC
CDR3aa: CASSLTKNEQFF

abundance: -
d_gene: -
v_gene: TRBV27
j_gene: TRBJ1-5
CDR3nt: TGTGCCAGCAGTTTAACCAGGGCGCGGACTAGCAATCAGCCCCAGCATTTT
CDR3aa: CASSLTRARTSNQPQHF

abundance: -
d_gene: -
v_gene: TRBV27
j_gene: TRBJ2-1
CDR3nt: TGTGCCAGCAGTTTAAGGTCGGACAATGAGCAGTTCTTC
CDR3aa: CASSLRSDNEQFF

abundance: many
d_gene: TRBD2
v_gene: TRBV6-2/TRBV6-3
j_gene: TRBJ2-1
CDR3nt: TGTGCCAGCAGCCCACTAGCGGGGGTGGCCCCTGAGCAGTTCTTC
CDR3aa: CASSPLAGVAPEQFF

abundance: -
d_gene: -
v_gene: TRBV6-1
j_gene: TRBJ2-5
CDR3nt: TGTGCCAGCAGTGGATTAGGGGCGACCCAGTACTTC
CDR3aa: CASSGLGATQYF

abundance: -
d_gene: -
v_gene: TRBV2
j_gene: TRBJ2-7
CDR3nt: TGTGCCAGCAGTGAAGGGTGGGGTGAGCAGTACTTC
CDR3aa: CASSEGWGEQYF

abundance: many
d_gene: -
v_gene: TRBV11-3
j_gene: TRBJ2-3
CDR3nt: TGTGCCAGCAGCTTAAAGGGAACAGATACGCAGTATTTT
CDR3aa: CASSLKGTDTQYF

abundance: many
d_gene: -
v_gene: TRBV7-9
j_gene: TRBJ1-1
CDR3nt: TGTGCCAGCAGCTTACTGACGGATGAAGCTTTCTTT
CDR3aa: CASSLLTDEAFF

abundance: many
d_gene: TRBD2
v_gene: TRBV28
j_gene: TRBJ2-7
CDR3nt: TGTGCCGGACGGACTAGCGGGAACCACGAGCAGTACTTC
CDR3aa: CAGRTSGNHEQYF

abundance: -
d_gene: -
v_gene: TRBV19
j_gene: TRBJ1-1
CDR3nt: TGTGCCAGCCGGACGTTCGCTGAAGCTTTCTTT
CDR3aa: CASRTFAEAFF

abundance: many
d_gene: TRBD2
v_gene: TRBV5-1
j_gene: TRBJ2-7
CDR3nt: TGCGCCAGCAGCTTAAGCGGGACCTACGAGCAGTACTTC
CDR3aa: CASSLSGTYEQYF

abundance: few
d_gene: -
v_gene: TRBV6-5
j_gene: TRBJ1-3
CDR3nt: TGTGCCAGCAGTTCCCCTAATACATTCTCTGGAAACACCATATATTTT
CDR3aa: CASSSPNTFSGNTIYF

abundance: many
d_gene: -
v_gene: TRBV2
j_gene: TRBJ1-1
CDR3nt: TGTGCCAGCAGAACACAGGAGGTTAAAGCTTTCTTT
CDR3aa: CASRTQEVKAFF

abundance: -
d_gene: -
v_gene: TRBV7-2
j_gene: TRBJ2-1
CDR3nt: TGTGCCAGCGTAGCGGTTAATGAGCAGTTCTTC
CDR3aa: CASVAVNEQFF

abundance: -
d_gene: -
v_gene: TRBV25-1
j_gene: TRBJ2-6
CDR3nt: TGTGCCAGCAGTGGGGTGCCCTCTGGGGCCAACGTCCTGACTTTC
CDR3aa: CASSGVPSGANVLTF

abundance: -
d_gene: -
v_gene: TRBV5-6
j_gene: TRBJ1-4
CDR3nt: TGTGCCAGCAGCTCGCGAGCCAGAGGTCTGTTTTTT
CDR3aa: CASSSRARGLFF

abundance: once
d_gene: -
v_gene: TRBV2
j_gene: TRBJ1-3
CDR3nt: TGTGCCAGCAGTGAATATCGACCAGGCGTAGTTGGCACCATATATTTT
CDR3aa: CASSEYRPGVVGTIYF